This T cell receptor beta chain is drawn from a study of blood T cell repertoires in COVID-19 (dated by TCRdb to the early 2020s). The study in broad terms: Samples from collaborators originated in the United States, Italy and Spain and spanned both the acute and convalescent phases of COVID-19. Deeply sampled blood TCRbeta repertoires from subjects exposed to, actively infected with, or recovered from COVID-19 were included in the dataset. Where HLA class I and class II types were available, the types were taken from metadata supplied by the sample provider, not from assay-based typing. The samples were drawn from two sources: the first 160 participants of the ongoing ImmuneRACE study, and 1,254 subjects contributed by 6 global collaborators. The prospective study material was composed of cDNA or gDNA derived from T cells, B-cell-depleted T cells, or PBMCs. The repertoires were made available in a free public database intended to serve as a resource for research on the immune response to SARS-CoV-2. Sample metadata almost always included a de-identified subject ID, COVID-19 status, age in years and sex.

Based on the germline V gene (reference sequence), the CDR1 and CDR2 sequences are SEHNR and FQNEAQ. There are 12 amino acids in the CDR3, from cysteine to phenylalanine inclusive. The kept DNA is CDR3 alone, 36 bases in frame from the first base. The junction shows trimming of 10 bases on V and 3 bases on J, plus 13 bases between the germline ends. Each collaborating institution followed its own protocols to collect whole blood in K2EDTA tubes. For TCRbeta analysis, collaborators shipped samples as frozen whole blood, isolated PBMCs, or DNA extracted from either of those sample types. The study at large found these results: The quantity of clinical and demographic metadata differed by source and by participant and was supplied without curation.

TCRbeta CDR3 regions were amplified from genomic DNA using the immunoSEQ Assay, a bias-controlled multiplex PCR. Regarding the original processing steps: Within the assay, amplification of reference gene primers was used to estimate how many nucleated cells each sample contained. To quantify the absolute abundance of each unique TCRbeta CDR3 rearrangement, sequence reads were collapsed and filtered. For each sample, productive Simpson clonality was calculated as the square root of Simpson's diversity index across productive rearrangements. TCRdb stores this immuneACCESS table with in-frame sequences only. Part of the clones is absent; in the studies checked, under half of the shortfall reflects unresolved V genes, and no reason is known for the rest. Clonal size and the V and J genes are those of that table, whereas D and trimming came from the DNA. The sample includes 25,000 to 30,000 clones, with around 87% observed a single time. The ten largest clones represent 9.5% to 13% of the sample.

A note on this clone: Its antigen is unknown. Base quality data are lacking; no much larger clone is found one base away.

The sequencing sample was made of peripheral blood. The chain joins TRBV7-9 to TRBJ2-7; TRBD1 might be the D gene, on 6 matching bases. This TCR derives from a man aged 55 to 70 with acute or convalescent COVID-19. The CDR3 has the sequence CATRDTRYEQYF. The nucleotide sequence is TGTGCCACCAGGGACACCCGCTACGAGCAGTACTTC.